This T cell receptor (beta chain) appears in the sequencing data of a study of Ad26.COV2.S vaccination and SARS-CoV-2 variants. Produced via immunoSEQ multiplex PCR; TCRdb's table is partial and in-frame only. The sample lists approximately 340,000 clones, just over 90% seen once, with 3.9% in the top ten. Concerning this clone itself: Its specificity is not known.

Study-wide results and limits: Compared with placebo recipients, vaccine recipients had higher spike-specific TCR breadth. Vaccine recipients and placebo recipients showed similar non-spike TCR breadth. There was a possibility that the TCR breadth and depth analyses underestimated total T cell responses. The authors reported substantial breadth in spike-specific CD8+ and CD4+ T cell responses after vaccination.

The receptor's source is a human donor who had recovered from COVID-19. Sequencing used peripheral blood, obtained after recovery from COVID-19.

The chain's CDR3 is CASSYGTGAYGYTF. The CDR3 DNA reads as TGTGCCAGCAGTTACGGGACAGGGGCCTATGGCTACACCTTC. The chain recombines TRBV6-5 with TRBJ1-2; 10 positions agree with TRBD1. The germline V gene encodes CDR1 MNHEY and CDR2 SVGAGI. Trimming at V came to 2 bases and at J to 4 bases, leaving 1 base not matched to a gene. The CDR3 extends over 14 amino acids.